This is a list of T cell receptor beta chains from one sample in a study of shared clonotypes between healthy human individuals. Some clones are missing from TCRdb's copy, which holds only in-frame ones; the method was immunoSEQ multiplex PCR. The sample lists about 2.4 million clones; over 85% were seen once. The sequencing sample was made of naive CD4+ T cells from PBMCs. The receptors here all came from a man aged 18 to 35 in good health. Some clones in this sample may be carry-over from other donors' samples. Both conserved end residues are part of each CDR3. The D gene is left open where the match is weak. Clone size is stated in some rows and not others, as once, few, many or a class when expanded.

>TRBV14|.|TRBJ2-5|.|17
CASSQPPKAEYQETQYF
TGTGCCAGCAGCCAGCCCCCGAAAGCGGAGTACCAAGAGACCCAGTACTTC
>TRBV11-3|.|TRBJ2-7|.|15
CASSLDRTATYEQYF
TGTGCCAGCAGCTTAGATCGGACAGCGACCTACGAGCAGTACTTC
>TRBV7-3|.|TRBJ1-5|.|14
CASSAREGNQPQHF
TGTGCCAGCAGCGCGAGGGAGGGCAATCAGCCCCAGCATTTT
>TRBV4-2|.|TRBJ2-1|.|15
CASSQAGTSYNEQFF
TGTGCCAGCAGCCAAGCCGGGACGAGTTACAATGAGCAGTTCTTC
>TRBV28|.|TRBJ2-2|.|17
CASSFGITAINTGELFF
TGTGCCAGCAGTTTCGGGATAACGGCGATTAACACCGGGGAGCTGTTTTTT
>TRBV7-9|.|TRBJ2-1|.|12
CASSLALGGRFF
TGTGCCAGCAGCTTAGCGCTGGGGGGTCGGTTCTTC
>TRBV9|.|TRBJ2-5|TRBD2|16
CASSVGTSGTQETQYF
TGTGCCAGCAGCGTGGGGACTAGCGGGACCCAAGAGACCCAGTACTTC
>TRBV6-5|.|TRBJ1-1|.|14
CASSQQGFLTEAFF
TGTGCCAGCAGTCAGCAGGGATTTCTGACTGAAGCTTTCTTT
>TRBV7-3|once|TRBJ1-1|.|13
CASSSYMNTEAFF
TGTGCCAGCAGCTCTTACATGAACACTGAAGCTTTCTTT
>TRBV27|.|TRBJ1-2|.|12
CASKRGDGGYTF
TGTGCCAGCAAGCGGGGGGATGGTGGCTACACCTTC
>TRBV18|.|TRBJ2-2|TRBD2|16
CASSPRTSQNTGELFF
TGTGCCAGCTCACCGAGGACTAGCCAGAACACCGGGGAGCTGTTTTTT
>TRBV27|.|TRBJ2-3|TRBD2|17
CASSFLAGGRGTDTQYF
TGTGCCAGCAGTTTCCTAGCGGGAGGGCGGGGCACAGATACGCAGTATTTT
>TRBV7-3|.|TRBJ2-3|.|14
CASSLLGSTDTQYF
TGTGCCAGCAGCTTACTAGGTTCGACGGATACGCAGTATTTT
>TRBV2|.|TRBJ2-4|.|11
CASSDRDGQYF
TGTGCCAGCAGTGACCGGGACGGTCAGTACTTC
>TRBV5-1|.|TRBJ2-2|TRBD1|15
CASSSGQAYTGELFF
TGCGCCAGCAGCTCCGGACAGGCCTACACCGGGGAGCTGTTTTTT
>TRBV30|.|TRBJ1-2|.|11
CAWSETGRNTF
TGTGCCTGGAGTGAAACAGGGAGGAACACCTTC
>TRBV6-5|.|TRBJ2-7|.|15
CASSYSEGIRGEQYF
TGTGCCAGCAGTTACTCGGAAGGGATTCGCGGCGAGCAGTACTTC
>TRBV29-1|.|TRBJ1-2|.|11
CSGGGDYGYTF
TGCAGCGGAGGAGGGGACTATGGCTACACCTTC
>TRBV15|.|TRBJ1-1|.|12
CATSKERSEAFF
TGTGCCACCAGCAAAGAGAGAAGCGAAGCTTTCTTT
>TRBV6-5|.|TRBJ1-2|.|14
CASAVGGSHYGYTF
TGTGCCAGCGCGGTGGGGGGGTCCCACTATGGCTACACCTTC
>TRBV27|.|TRBJ1-3|.|15
CASRLASDPTNTIYF
TGTGCCAGCAGACTCGCATCCGACCCTACTAACACCATATATTTT
>TRBV15|once|TRBJ2-1|TRBD2|15
CATSLSSGSSNEQFF
TGTGCCACCAGCCTCTCTAGCGGGAGTTCCAATGAGCAGTTCTTC
>TRBV6-1|.|TRBJ2-2|.|10
CASSEGELFF
TGTGCCAGCAGTGAAGGGGAGCTGTTTTTT
>TRBV30|.|TRBJ1-2|.|15
CAWSIKQAPGRGYTF
TGTGCCTGGAGTATTAAACAGGCTCCAGGACGTGGCTACACCTTC
>TRBV11-2|.|TRBJ1-1|TRBD1|19
CASSLGVGGGGILNTEAFF
TGTGCCAGCAGCTTAGGGGTAGGGGGCGGTGGGATTTTGAACACTGAAGCTTTCTTT
>TRBV5-1|.|TRBJ2-4|TRBD1|14
CASSGGQGANIQYF
TGCGCCAGCAGCGGTGGACAGGGGGCTAACATTCAGTACTTC
>TRBV7-9|.|TRBJ2-7|TRBD2|15
CASSPGLASSYEQYF
TGTGCCAGCAGCCCGGGACTAGCCTCCTCCTACGAGCAGTACTTC
>TRBV25-1|.|TRBJ2-7|TRBD2|16
CASSGGLAAYLDEQYF
TGTGCCAGCAGTGGGGGACTAGCGGCGTATCTGGACGAGCAGTACTTC
>TRBV11-2|.|TRBJ1-2|TRBD1|13
CASSRDRNYGYTF
TGTGCCAGCAGCCGGGACAGAAACTATGGCTACACCTTC
>TRBV2|.|TRBJ2-5|.|12
CASSVAGGTQYF
TGTGCCAGCAGTGTAGCCGGGGGGACCCAGTACTTC